The clone carrying this T cell receptor (beta chain) was seen ten or more times. Antigen: not known. The data originate from a study of response to subunit inactivated influenza vaccine. Study results and limitations: Authors suggested few new T cells are recruited by each seasonal influenza vaccination.

Using its own MiXCR run on the RT-PCR reads, TCRdb lists one record per CDR3 protein. The data contain hundreds of thousands of distinct CDR3 sequences, 15% to 17% of them singletons. Sequenced material: PBMCs from blood, taken 12 days after vaccination. The receptor was derived from a man aged 50 to 60 who received an inactivated influenza vaccine.

In DNA form, the CDR3 reads TGCGCCAGCAGCATCGAACAGACGAATTCACCCCTCCACTTT. Translated: CASSIEQTNSPLHF. The chain combines TRBV5-1 with TRBJ1-6; the D is unclear. Germline loops: CDR1 SGHRS, CDR2 YFSETQ. The CDR3 runs to 14 residues. V gave up 4 bases and J gave up 7 bases, with 12 bases separating them.